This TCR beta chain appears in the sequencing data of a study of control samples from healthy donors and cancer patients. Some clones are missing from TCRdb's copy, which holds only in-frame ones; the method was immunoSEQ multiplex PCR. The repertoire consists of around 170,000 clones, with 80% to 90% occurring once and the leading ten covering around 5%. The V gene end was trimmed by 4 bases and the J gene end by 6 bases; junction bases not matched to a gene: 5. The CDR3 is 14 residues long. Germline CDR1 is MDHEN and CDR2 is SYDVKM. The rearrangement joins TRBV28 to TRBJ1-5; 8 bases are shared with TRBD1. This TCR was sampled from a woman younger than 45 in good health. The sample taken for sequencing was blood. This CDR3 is CASSSGQGVQPQHF. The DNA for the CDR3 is TGTGCCAGCAGTTCTGGACAGGGTGTTCAGCCCCAGCATTTT.